Each of the 14 T cell receptor beta chains below was sequenced from the same sample in a study of cytomegalovirus exposure and HLA in healthy donors. TCRdb's copy holds only in-frame clones and misses some; the assay was immunoSEQ multiplex PCR. The sample contains 130,000 or so clones, 89% of which appear only once. Specimen: PBMCs. The receptors stem from a young woman in good health and CMV-seropositive.

The rearrangement uses TRBV5-1 and TRBJ2-7; tentative D call: TRBD1 (6 bases). The CDR3 covers 13 residues. CDR1 is SGHRS and CDR2 is YFSETQ in the germline V gene. V was cut by 7 bases and J by 7 bases, with 18 bases left in between. CDR3 nucleotides: TGCGCCAGCCGGGACACCCTAAGATGGGAGCAGTACTTC. Its protein product is CASRDTLRWEQYF.

DNA for the CDR3: TGTGCCAGCAGTCCGGGAAAATGGACAGGGAGGGTTGGGACCTACGAGCAGTACTTC. It codes for CASSPGKWTGRVGTYEQYF. The chain carries TRBV28 and TRBJ2-7, with D possibly TRBD1 on 8 matching bases. Germline loops: CDR1 MDHEN, CDR2 SYDVKM. Trimming removed 5 bases from V and 2 bases from J, with 28 bases in between. The CDR3 has 19 residues.

The chain employs TRBV6-5 and TRBJ2-1; weak D call: TRBD2 (6 bases). The germline V gene encodes CDR1 MNHEY and CDR2 SVGAGI. The CDR3 totals 13 residues. V was cut by 10 bases and J by 8 bases, with 18 bases left in between. The CDR3 sequence: CATLGGSTYEQFF. DNA of the CDR3: TGTGCCACCCTCGGGGGATCCACTTATGAGCAGTTCTTC.

The rearrangement uses TRBV6-4 and TRBJ1-1, with D unresolved. Germline loops: CDR1 MRHNA, CDR2 SNTAGT. Trimming pared 10 bases from V and 1 base from J, leaving 13 bases between. The CDR3 sequence is 13 residues long. Here the CDR3 reads CATTPEANTEAFF. The CDR3 DNA sequence: TGTGCCACCACCCCCGAGGCGAACACTGAAGCTTTCTTT.

The rearrangement uses TRBV28 and TRBJ2-1, with a tentative D call TRBD1 (6 bases). CDR1 is MDHEN and CDR2 is SYDVKM in the germline V gene. The CDR3 extends over 14 amino acids. V gave up 8 bases and J gave up 7 bases, with 18 bases separating them. This chain's CDR3 is CASAPLGARNEQFF. CDR3 sequence (DNA): TGTGCCAGCGCCCCTTTGGGGGCTAGGAATGAGCAGTTCTTC.

V is TRBV10-1 and J is TRBJ2-3; D may be TRBD1 (6 bases). With 2 bases removed from V and 4 bases from J, the gap between germline ends came to 10 bases. Germline V gene sequence: CDR1 WNHNN, CDR2 SYGVQD (reference sequence). CDR3 length equals 14 residues. This chain's CDR3 is CASSEGEGADTQYF. CDR3 bases: TGCGCCAGCAGTGAGGGAGAGGGGGCAGATACGCAGTATTTT.

The CDR3 DNA is TGTGCCAGCAGCTTCCGTCCGAACACTGAAGCTTTCTTT. This encodes CASSFRPNTEAFF. V usage is TRBV11-2 and J usage is TRBJ1-1, with no clear D. V lost 3 bases to trimming and J lost 1 base, with 6 bases between them. CDR1 is SGHAT and CDR2 is FQNNGV in the germline V gene. The CDR3 consists of 13 residues.

The rearrangement links TRBV11-2 to TRBJ1-1; a weak D match, TRBD1 (5 bases). The germline V and J ends were trimmed by 5 bases and 1 base, with 8 bases remaining between them. CDR1 and CDR2 from the germline V gene are SGHAT and FQNNGV. CDR3 length: 13 amino acids. CDR3 in DNA: TGTGCCAGCAGCCGGGACTGGAACACTGAAGCTTTCTTT. Translated: CASSRDWNTEAFF.

This chain links TRBV7-6 with TRBJ2-2; tentative D call: TRBD2 (7 bases). The CDR3 sequence is 16 residues long. CDR1 and CDR2 from the germline V gene are SGHVS and FNYEAQ. The V end was cut by 1 base, the J end by 5 bases, with 14 bases between. The CDR3 DNA follows: TGTGCCAGCAGCTTAGATGGGGGGGCCTTGACCGGGGAGCTGTTTTTT. Translating it yields CASSLDGGALTGELFF.

The chain is built from TRBV10-3 and TRBJ2-1; TRBD2 matches 7 bases. Germline V gene lookup returns CDR1 ENHRY and CDR2 SYGVKD. The CDR3 sequence is 15 residues long. Trimming cost V 2 bases and J 6 bases; bases outside gene matches: 7. The CDR3 spells CAISEPREDINEQFF. The CDR3 nucleotides are TGTGCCATCAGTGAGCCCCGGGAGGACATCAATGAGCAGTTCTTC.

The gene calls are TRBV9 and TRBJ2-2; 8 bases align to TRBD1. The CDR3 has 16 amino acids. The germline V gene encodes CDR1 SGDLS and CDR2 YYNGEE. V was clipped by 0 bases and J by 5 bases; unmatched bases: 6. The CDR3 coding sequence is TGTGCCAGCAGCGTAGAGGGCAGGGGGCGAACCGGGGAGCTGTTTTTT. It specifies CASSVEGRGRTGELFF.

V usage is TRBV5-6 and J usage is TRBJ1-2, with TRBD1 matching over 9 bases. Germline V gives CDR1 SGHDT, CDR2 YYEEEE. This CDR3 region has 17 residues. Germline trimming cut 0 bases from V and 5 bases from J; bases unmatched to any gene: 11. Written as DNA, the CDR3 is TGTGCCAGCAGCTTGGCGGACAGGGGTGATAGATGGTATGGCTACACCTTC. Translated: CASSLADRGDRWYGYTF.

The chain links TRBV27 to TRBJ1-2; 7 positions match TRBD1. This CDR3 comprises 14 residues. CDR1 is MNHEY and CDR2 is SMNVEV in the germline V gene (reference sequence). V shed 4 bases and J 4 bases; nucleotides not matched to a gene: 6. The CDR3 is CASSSAGQIYGYTF. DNA of the CDR3: TGTGCCAGCAGTTCCGCGGGACAGATCTATGGCTACACCTTC.

The chain uses TRBV7-3 and TRBJ2-5; 8 bases align to TRBD1. J was trimmed by 4 bases and V by 5 bases; bases with no gene match: 0. This CDR3 spans 12 amino acids. The germline gives CDR1 SGHTA, CDR2 FQGTGA. DNA for the CDR3: TGTGCCAGCAGCCAGGGGGCAGAGACCCAGTACTTC. This translates into CASSQGAETQYF.